Listed below are T cell receptor beta chains from one sample, sequenced in a study of blood T cells in healthy people across ages. TCRdb reprocessed the 5' RACE reads via MiXCR and lists one record per CDR3 protein. The sample carries under 2,000,000 distinct CDR3 sequences, approximately 50% recorded once. Specimen: blood. These receptors all come from a woman in her thirties or forties in good health. CDR3s include the opening cysteine and the closing phenylalanine or tryptophan. A D gene is named only where the DNA matches it firmly. The size of a clone is reported for some rows only, either as once, few or many, or as a class for expanded clones.

V gene: TRBV20-1; clone size: NA; D gene: NA; J gene: TRBJ2-1; CDR3 DNA: TGCAGTGCTAGAGAGACGGGTAGACACAATGAGCAGTTCTTC; CDR3 protein: CSARETGRHNEQFF
V gene: TRBV7-2; clone size: many; D gene: TRBD1; J gene: TRBJ2-5; CDR3 DNA: TGTGCCAGCAGCCGTGGGACAGCGCAAGAGACCCAGTACTTC; CDR3 protein: CASSRGTAQETQYF
V gene: TRBV4-2; clone size: NA; D gene: TRBD2; J gene: TRBJ2-1; CDR3 DNA: TGTGCCAGCAGCCAAGCCCAAGTGACAGCGGGGGGGCCTGGCTCCTACAATGAGCAGTTCTTC; CDR3 protein: CASSQAQVTAGGPGSYNEQFF
V gene: TRBV6-2/TRBV6-3; clone size: once; D gene: TRBD1; J gene: TRBJ1-1; CDR3 DNA: TGTGCCAGCAGCACCCCGGGACAGGGGGCGTGGGGGGCTTTCTTT; CDR3 protein: CASSTPGQGAWGAFF
V gene: TRBV9; clone size: NA; D gene: NA; J gene: TRBJ2-3; CDR3 DNA: TGTGCCAGCAGCGAGGAGGGGGTCGTCGGCACAGATACGCAGTATTTT; CDR3 protein: CASSEEGVVGTDTQYF
V gene: TRBV4-3; clone size: few; D gene: NA; J gene: TRBJ2-1; CDR3 DNA: TGCGCCAGCAGCCAAGTAGGGACGCCAAGCTCCTACAATGAGCAGTTCTTC; CDR3 protein: CASSQVGTPSSYNEQFF
V gene: TRBV3-1; clone size: NA; D gene: TRBD2; J gene: TRBJ2-1; CDR3 DNA: TGTGCCACGGTAGCGGGGGGGCCTTCCTACAATGAGCAGTTCTTC; CDR3 protein: CATVAGGPSYNEQFF
V gene: TRBV20-1; clone size: NA; D gene: TRBD1; J gene: TRBJ1-5; CDR3 DNA: TGCAGTGCTAATAACTTCAGGGGGCCGGGCAATCAGCCCCAGCATTTT; CDR3 protein: CSANNFRGPGNQPQHF
V gene: TRBV7-2; clone size: NA; D gene: TRBD1; J gene: TRBJ1-4; CDR3 DNA: TGTGCCAGCGGCACCGGACAGGGGAGGTCGGGTGAAAAACTGTTTTTT; CDR3 protein: CASGTGQGRSGEKLFF
V gene: TRBV10-3; clone size: few; D gene: TRBD1; J gene: TRBJ2-7; CDR3 DNA: TGTGCCATCAGTGAGGGACAGGGTTTCTACGAGCAGTACTTC; CDR3 protein: CAISEGQGFYEQYF
V gene: TRBV12-3/TRBV12-4; clone size: NA; D gene: NA; J gene: TRBJ2-1; CDR3 DNA: TGTGCCAGCAGCAGGTGGGAGCAGTTCTTC; CDR3 protein: CASSRWEQFF
V gene: TRBV14; clone size: NA; D gene: TRBD2; J gene: TRBJ2-7; CDR3 DNA: TGTGCCAGCAGCCACAGCGGGGGGGCCTACAATGAGCAGTACTTC; CDR3 protein: CASSHSGGAYNEQYF
V gene: TRBV7-2; clone size: NA; D gene: NA; J gene: TRBJ2-7; CDR3 DNA: TGTGCCAGCAGCTTCCAAAGGGGCAACTCCTACGAGCAGTACTTC; CDR3 protein: CASSFQRGNSYEQYF
V gene: TRBV12-3/TRBV12-4; clone size: NA; D gene: TRBD1; J gene: TRBJ2-3; CDR3 DNA: TGTGCCAGCACTGAGGGACAGGGGGCCACAGATACGCAGTATTTT; CDR3 protein: CASTEGQGATDTQYF